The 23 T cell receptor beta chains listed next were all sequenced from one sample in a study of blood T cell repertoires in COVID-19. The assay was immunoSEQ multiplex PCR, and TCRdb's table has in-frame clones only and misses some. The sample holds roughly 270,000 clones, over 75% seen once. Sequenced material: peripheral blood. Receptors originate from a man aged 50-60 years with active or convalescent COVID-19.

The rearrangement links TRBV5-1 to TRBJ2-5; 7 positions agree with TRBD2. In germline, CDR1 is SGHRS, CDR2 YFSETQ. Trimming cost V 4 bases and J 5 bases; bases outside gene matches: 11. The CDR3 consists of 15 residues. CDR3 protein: CASSPRRGGGETQYF. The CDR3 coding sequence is TGCGCCAGCAGCCCCCGCCGCGGGGGAGGTGAGACCCAGTACTTC.

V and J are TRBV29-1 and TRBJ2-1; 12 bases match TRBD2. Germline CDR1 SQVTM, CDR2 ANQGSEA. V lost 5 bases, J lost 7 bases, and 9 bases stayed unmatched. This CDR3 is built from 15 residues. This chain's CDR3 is CSVLLLAGGKNEQFF. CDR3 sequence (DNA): TGCAGCGTTCTCCTTCTAGCGGGAGGGAAGAATGAGCAGTTCTTC.

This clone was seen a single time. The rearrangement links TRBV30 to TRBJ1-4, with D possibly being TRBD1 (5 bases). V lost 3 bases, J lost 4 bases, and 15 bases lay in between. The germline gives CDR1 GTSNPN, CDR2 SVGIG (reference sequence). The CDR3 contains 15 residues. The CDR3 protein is CAWSPPTVDNEKLFF. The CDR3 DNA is TGTGCCTGGAGCCCGCCGACAGTCGATAATGAAAAACTGTTTTTT. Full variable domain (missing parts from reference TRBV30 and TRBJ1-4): SQTIHQWPATLVQPVGSPLSLECTVEGTSNPNLYWYRQAAGRGLQLLFYSVGIGQISSEVPQNLSASRPQDRQFILSSKKLLLSDSGFYLCAWSPPTVDNEKLFFGSGTQLSVL.

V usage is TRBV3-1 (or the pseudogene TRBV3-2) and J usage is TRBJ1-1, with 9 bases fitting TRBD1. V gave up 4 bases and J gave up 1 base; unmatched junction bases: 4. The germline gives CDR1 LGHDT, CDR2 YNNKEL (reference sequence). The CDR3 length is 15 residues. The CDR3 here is CASSLTGGSNTEAFF. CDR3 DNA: TGTGCCAGCAGCCTAACAGGGGGCTCGAACACTGAAGCTTTCTTT.

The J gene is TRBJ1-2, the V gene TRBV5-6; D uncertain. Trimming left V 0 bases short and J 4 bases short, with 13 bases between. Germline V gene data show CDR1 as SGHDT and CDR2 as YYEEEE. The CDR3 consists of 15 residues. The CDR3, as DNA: TGTGCCAGCAGCTTGGCTCCCGGGAATAGCTATGGCTACACCTTC. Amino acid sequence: CASSLAPGNSYGYTF.

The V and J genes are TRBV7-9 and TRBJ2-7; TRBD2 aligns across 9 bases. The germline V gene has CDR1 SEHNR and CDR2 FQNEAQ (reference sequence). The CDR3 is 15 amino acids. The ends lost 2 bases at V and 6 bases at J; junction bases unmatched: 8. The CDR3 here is CASSLSGTSSSEQYF. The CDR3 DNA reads TGTGCCAGCAGCTTAAGCGGGACTAGCTCGTCCGAGCAGTACTTC.

CDR3 sequence (DNA): TGTGCCAGCAGCGTAGCACCCAGGGATTGGGCTGAAGCTTTCTTT. Its translation: CASSVAPRDWAEAFF. V gene TRBV9 combines with J gene TRBJ1-1, with D possibly matching TRBD1 (5 bases). The CDR3 spans 15 residues. Trimming took off 0 bases at V and 6 bases at J, with 15 bases between the two ends. The V gene's germline CDR1 is SGDLS and CDR2 YYNGEE.

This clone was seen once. In nucleotides, the CDR3 is TGTGCCAGCAGCCAAAACAGGGTAGTAGTCTATGGCTACACCTTC. Translated: CASSQNRVVVYGYTF. This chain connects TRBV3-1 (or the pseudogene TRBV3-2) to TRBJ1-2, with D tentatively TRBD1 (6 bases). V gave up 2 bases and J gave up 4 bases, with 14 bases separating them. This CDR3 is built from 15 residues. CDR1 and CDR2 from the germline V gene are LGHDT and YNNKEL (reference sequence).

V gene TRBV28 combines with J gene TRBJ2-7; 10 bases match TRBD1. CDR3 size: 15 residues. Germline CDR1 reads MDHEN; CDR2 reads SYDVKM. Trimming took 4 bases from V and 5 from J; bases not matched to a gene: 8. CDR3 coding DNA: TGTGCCAGCAGTTCCACCGGGACAGGGGATGACGAGCAGTACTTC. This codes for CASSSTGTGDDEQYF.

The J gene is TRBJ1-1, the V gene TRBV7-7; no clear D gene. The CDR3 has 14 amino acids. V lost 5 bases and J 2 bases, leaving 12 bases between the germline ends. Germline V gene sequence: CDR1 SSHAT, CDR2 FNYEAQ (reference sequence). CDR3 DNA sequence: TGTGCCAGCAGCCCCCTCGGGAGAAACACTGAAGCTTTCTTT. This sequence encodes CASSPLGRNTEAFF.

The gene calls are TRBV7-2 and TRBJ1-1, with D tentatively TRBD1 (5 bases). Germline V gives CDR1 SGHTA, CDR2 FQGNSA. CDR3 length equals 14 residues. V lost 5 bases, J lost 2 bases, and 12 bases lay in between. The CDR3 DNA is TGTGCCAGCAGCATCCTGGGGCTTAACACTGAAGCTTTCTTT. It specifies CASSILGLNTEAFF.

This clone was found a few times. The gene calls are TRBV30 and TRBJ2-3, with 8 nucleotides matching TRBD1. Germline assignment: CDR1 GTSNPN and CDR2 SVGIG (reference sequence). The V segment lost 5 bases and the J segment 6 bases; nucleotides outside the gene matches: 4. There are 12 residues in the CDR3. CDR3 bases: TGTGCCTGGGGCAGGGGGCGCGATACGCAGTATTTT. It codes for CAWGRGRDTQYF.

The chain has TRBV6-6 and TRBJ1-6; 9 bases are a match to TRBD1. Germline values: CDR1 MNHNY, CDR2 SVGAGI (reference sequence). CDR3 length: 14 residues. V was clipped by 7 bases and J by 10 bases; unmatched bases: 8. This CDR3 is CASTTGGAKSPLHF. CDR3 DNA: TGTGCCAGCACTACAGGGGGCGCAAAGTCACCCCTCCACTTT.

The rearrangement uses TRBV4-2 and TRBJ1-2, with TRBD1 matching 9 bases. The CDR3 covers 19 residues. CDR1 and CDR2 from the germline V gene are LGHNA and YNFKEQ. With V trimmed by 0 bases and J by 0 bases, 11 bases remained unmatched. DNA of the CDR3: TGTGCCAGCAGCCAAGATGACAGGGGGTCGTCTCAAGCTAACTATGGCTACACCTTC. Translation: CASSQDDRGSSQANYGYTF.

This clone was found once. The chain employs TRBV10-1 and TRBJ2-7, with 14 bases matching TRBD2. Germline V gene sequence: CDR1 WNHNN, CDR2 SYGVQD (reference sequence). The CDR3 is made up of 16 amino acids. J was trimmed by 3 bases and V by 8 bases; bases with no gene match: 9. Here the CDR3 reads CASGSGTSGRNYEQYF. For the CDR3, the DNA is TGCGCCAGCGGATCCGGGACTAGCGGGAGAAACTACGAGCAGTACTTC.

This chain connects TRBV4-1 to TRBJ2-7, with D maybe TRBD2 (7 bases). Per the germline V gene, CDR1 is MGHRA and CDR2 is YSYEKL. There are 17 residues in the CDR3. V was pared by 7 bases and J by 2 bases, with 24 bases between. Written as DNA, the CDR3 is TGCGCCAGCACTAGGGGGGGGCTAGCGGCAGACCCCTACGAGCAGTACTTC. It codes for CASTRGGLAADPYEQYF.

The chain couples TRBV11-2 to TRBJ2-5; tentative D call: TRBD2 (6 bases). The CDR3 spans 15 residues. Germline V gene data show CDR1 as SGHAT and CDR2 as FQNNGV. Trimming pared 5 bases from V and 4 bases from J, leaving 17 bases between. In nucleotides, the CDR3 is TGTGCCAGCAGCCAATGGAGGGTTGGGGGAGAGACCCAGTACTTC. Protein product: CASSQWRVGGETQYF.

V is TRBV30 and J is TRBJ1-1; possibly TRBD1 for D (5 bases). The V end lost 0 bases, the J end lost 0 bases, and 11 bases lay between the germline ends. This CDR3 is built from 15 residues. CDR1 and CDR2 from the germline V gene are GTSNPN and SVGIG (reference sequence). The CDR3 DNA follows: TGTGCCTGGAGTGTACTCCAGGGAATGAACACTGAAGCTTTCTTT. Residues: CAWSVLQGMNTEAFF.

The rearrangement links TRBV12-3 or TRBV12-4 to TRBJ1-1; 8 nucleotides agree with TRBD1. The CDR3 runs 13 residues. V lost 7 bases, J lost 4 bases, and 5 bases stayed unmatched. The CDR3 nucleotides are TGTGCCAGCACATTACAGGGGGGCACTGAAGCTTTCTTT. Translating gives CASTLQGGTEAFF.

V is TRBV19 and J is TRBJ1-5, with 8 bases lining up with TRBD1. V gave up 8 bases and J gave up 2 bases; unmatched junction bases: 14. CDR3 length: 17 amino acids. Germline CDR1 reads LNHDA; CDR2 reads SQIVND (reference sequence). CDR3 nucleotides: TGTGCCAGTCAAAGGACAGGGCTATACACCGGCAATCAGCCCCAGCATTTT. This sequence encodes CASQRTGLYTGNQPQHF. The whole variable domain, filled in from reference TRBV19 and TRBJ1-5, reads DGGITQSPKYLFRKEGQNVTLSCEQNLNHDAMYWYRQDPGQGLRLIYYSQIVNDFQKGDIAEGYSVSREKKESFPLTVTSAQKNPTAFYLCASQRTGLYTGNQPQHFGDGTRLSIL.

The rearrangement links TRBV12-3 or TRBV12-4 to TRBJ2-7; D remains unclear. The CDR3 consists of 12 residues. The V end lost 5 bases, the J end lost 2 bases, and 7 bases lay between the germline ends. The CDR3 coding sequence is TGTGCCAGCAGTGAGCAAACCTACGAGCAGTACTTC. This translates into CASSEQTYEQYF.

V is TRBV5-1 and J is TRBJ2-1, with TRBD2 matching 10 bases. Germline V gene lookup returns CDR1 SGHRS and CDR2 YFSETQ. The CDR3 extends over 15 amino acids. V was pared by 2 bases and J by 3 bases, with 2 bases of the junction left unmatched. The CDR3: CASSFRTSGYNEQFF. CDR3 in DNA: TGCGCCAGCAGCTTCCGGACTAGCGGCTACAATGAGCAGTTCTTC.

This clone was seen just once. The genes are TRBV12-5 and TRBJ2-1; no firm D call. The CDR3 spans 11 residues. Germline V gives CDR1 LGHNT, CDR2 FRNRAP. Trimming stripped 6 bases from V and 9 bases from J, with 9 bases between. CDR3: CASGPFREQFF. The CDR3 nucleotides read TGTGCTAGTGGCCCCTTCCGTGAGCAGTTCTTC.